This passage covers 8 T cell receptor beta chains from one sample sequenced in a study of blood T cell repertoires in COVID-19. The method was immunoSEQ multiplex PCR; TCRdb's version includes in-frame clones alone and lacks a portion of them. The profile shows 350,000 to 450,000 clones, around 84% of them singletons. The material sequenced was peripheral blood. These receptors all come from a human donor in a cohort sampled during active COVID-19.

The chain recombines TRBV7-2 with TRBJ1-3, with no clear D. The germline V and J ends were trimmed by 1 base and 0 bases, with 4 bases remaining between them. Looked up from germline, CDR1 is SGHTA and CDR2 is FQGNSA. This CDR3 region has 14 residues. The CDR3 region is CASSLDFSGNTIYF. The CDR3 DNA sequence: TGTGCCAGCAGCTTAGACTTCTCTGGAAACACCATATATTTT.

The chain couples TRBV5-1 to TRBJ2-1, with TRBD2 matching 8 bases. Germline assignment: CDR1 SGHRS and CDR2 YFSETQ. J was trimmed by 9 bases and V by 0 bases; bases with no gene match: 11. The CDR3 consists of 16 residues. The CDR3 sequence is CASSLAGSGVQGEQFF. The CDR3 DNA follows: TGCGCCAGCAGCTTGGCTGGTAGCGGGGTTCAAGGTGAGCAGTTCTTC.

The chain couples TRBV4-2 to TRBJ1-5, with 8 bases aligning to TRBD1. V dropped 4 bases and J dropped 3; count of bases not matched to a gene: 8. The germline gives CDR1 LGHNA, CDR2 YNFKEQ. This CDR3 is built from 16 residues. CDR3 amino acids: CASSPGQGGINQPQHF. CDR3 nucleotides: TGTGCCAGCAGCCCTGGACAGGGTGGGATCAATCAGCCCCAGCATTTT.

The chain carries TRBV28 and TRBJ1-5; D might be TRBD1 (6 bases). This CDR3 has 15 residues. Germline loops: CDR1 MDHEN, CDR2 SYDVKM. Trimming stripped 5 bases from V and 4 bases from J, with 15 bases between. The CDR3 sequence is CASSTPTGPNQPQHF. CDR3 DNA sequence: TGTGCCAGCAGTACCCCGACAGGACCGAATCAGCCCCAGCATTTT.

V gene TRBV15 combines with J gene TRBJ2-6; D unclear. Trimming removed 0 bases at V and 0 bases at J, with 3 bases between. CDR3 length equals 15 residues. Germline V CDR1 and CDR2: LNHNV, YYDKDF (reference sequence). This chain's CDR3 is CATSRDLSGANVLTF. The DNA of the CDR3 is TGTGCCACCAGCAGAGATCTCTCTGGGGCCAACGTCCTGACTTTC.

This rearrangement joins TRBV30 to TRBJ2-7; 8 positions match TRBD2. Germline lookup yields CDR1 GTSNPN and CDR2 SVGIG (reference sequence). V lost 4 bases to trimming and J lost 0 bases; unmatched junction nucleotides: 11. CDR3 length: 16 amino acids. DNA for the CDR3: TGTGCCTGGACCGATTTTAGCGGGGCCCGCTCCTACGAGCAGTACTTC. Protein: CAWTDFSGARSYEQYF.

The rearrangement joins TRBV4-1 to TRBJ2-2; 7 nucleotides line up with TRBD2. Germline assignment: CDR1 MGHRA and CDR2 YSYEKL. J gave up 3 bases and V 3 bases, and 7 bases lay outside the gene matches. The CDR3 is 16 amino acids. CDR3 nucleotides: TGCGCCAGCAGCCATGCGGGCGGGGGAGACACCGGGGAGCTGTTTTTT. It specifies CASSHAGGGDTGELFF.

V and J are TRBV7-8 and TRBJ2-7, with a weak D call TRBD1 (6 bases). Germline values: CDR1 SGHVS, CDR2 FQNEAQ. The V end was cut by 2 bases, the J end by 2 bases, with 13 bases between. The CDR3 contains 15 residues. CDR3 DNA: TGTGCCAGCAGCTTAACCCGGACAGTCCCCTACGAGCAGTACTTC. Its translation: CASSLTRTVPYEQYF.